The present entry profiles one TCR beta chain with its context. There is no known antigen for this receptor. One base away there is no much larger clone; base qualities are not given. Tumor-infiltrating lymphocyte cultures were grown from 6-12 tumor fragments for approximately 35 days in high-dose IL2 (6,000 U/mL). Via the germline V gene, CDR1 is SGHNT and CDR2 YENEEA. From the cysteine up to the phenylalanine, the CDR3 has a length of 15 residues. Only the CDR3 part of the read is kept: 45 bases, read in frame from the first base. Compared with germline, V lacks 5 bases and J lacks 5 bases; bases without a gene match: 8. The data were obtained in a study of CD4 T cells in lung cancer (dated by TCRdb to about 2019). Study-level background: In the study, blood T cells from NSCLC patients were screened for responses to candidate mutation-encoded neoepitopes, and neoantigen-specific CD4+ T-cell clones and TCRs were isolated. Before blood donation, patients had received treatments including platinum chemotherapy, and some received nivolumab or pembrolizumab. Deep sequencing of TCRB was used to follow the frequency of neoantigen-specific clonotypes in tumor resections, non-adjacent lung and cultured T-cell products. The patients who underwent resection had lung adenocarcinoma or squamous cell carcinoma, were aged 60 to 69 when blood was donated, and were mostly former smokers.

Libraries were made using the immunoSEQ multiplex PCR assay. DNA was isolated using Qiagen DNeasy or QIAamp micro DNA kits, and TCRB was sequenced using the Adaptive Biotechnology human TCRB sequencing kit. TCRB libraries were sequenced on an Illumina MiSeq. The original pipeline was this. The kit provider's software was used to analyze TCRB sequence data, and Fisher's exact test was applied to assess tumor enrichment of clonotype templates. TCRdb carries this immuneACCESS record with in-frame sequences only. Its versions omit some clonotypes, under half of them owing to an unresolved V gene in the studies checked, with the rest unexplained. The V and J calls and clone size are taken from that table; D and trimming were inferred from the DNA. The sample profile shows approximately 1,100 clones; about 60% of them were found once. The ten largest clones represent approximately 68% of the sample. The study at large found these results: Rather than memory responses to the cancer, some blood-derived responses might reflect cross-reactivity or in vitro priming of naive T cells.

The origin of this receptor is a woman aged 55-70 years with non-small cell lung cancer. The V and J segments used are TRBV11-3 and TRBJ2-3; 9 central bases correspond to TRBD1. Sequences were obtained from cultured cells derived from lung. The sequence in DNA is TGTGCCAGCAGCCTCGGGACAGGGCTAATAGATACGCAGTATTTT. Its coded protein is CASSLGTGLIDTQYF. Reference TRBV11-3 and TRBJ2-3 genes cover what lies past the CDR3, so the full variable domain is EAGVVQSPRYKIIEKKQPVAFWCNPISGHNTLYWYLQNLGQGPELLIRYENEEAVDDSQLPKDRFSAERLKGVDSTLKIQPAELGDSAVYLCASSLGTGLIDTQYFGPGTRLTVL.